Following are 5 T cell receptor beta chains from one sample sequenced in a study of beta chain features in type 1 diabetes. General observations from the study: TCRB CDR3 length was moderately but significantly reduced in all four CD4+ subsets of Type 1 diabetes patients.

The isolated RNA, all of it, was reverse transcribed, so expressed TCRB transcripts were what got sequenced. Assay used: immunoSEQ multiplex PCR; TCRdb lists only in-frame clones, some missing. In the table there are about 340,000 clones, 7% to 10% of which are singletons. No antigen has been identified for these receptors. The sample consisted of central memory CD4+ T cells from blood. These receptors came from a man in his thirties or forties with type 1 diabetes.

The rearrangement uses TRBV10-1 and TRBJ1-2; a possible D gene is TRBD1 (6 bases). This CDR3 is 13 amino acids long. Germline CDR1 WNHNN, CDR2 SYGVQD (reference sequence). V shed 5 bases and J shed 0 bases, with 7 bases lying between them. The CDR3 loop is CASSSGANYGYTF. In DNA, the CDR3 is TGCGCCAGCAGTTCAGGGGCTAACTATGGCTACACCTTC.

Written as DNA, the CDR3 is TGCGCCAGCAGCTTGGGTCCACAGTACGAGCAGTACTTC. Translation: CASSLGPQYEQYF. The rearrangement uses TRBV5-1 and TRBJ2-7; D is ambiguous. CDR3 size: 13 residues. Looked up from germline, CDR1 is SGHRS and CDR2 is YFSETQ. The V gene lost 0 bases and the J gene lost 4 bases, with 8 bases spanning the gap.

This clone was picked up a small number of times. The V and J genes are TRBV11-2 and TRBJ2-5; 8 bases are shared with TRBD1. The CDR3 contains 14 residues. Trimming took 5 bases from V and 6 from J; bases not matched to a gene: 8. The germline V gene has CDR1 SGHAT and CDR2 FQNNGV. The CDR3 loop reads CASSPRTGFQTQYF. The CDR3 DNA is TGTGCCAGCAGCCCGCGGACAGGGTTTCAGACCCAGTACTTC.

This clone was counted ten times or more. The chain recombines TRBV5-1 with TRBJ2-3; D is undetermined. This CDR3 has 14 residues. Germline CDR1 SGHRS, CDR2 YFSETQ. V lost 0 bases, J lost 6 bases, and 11 bases lay in between. The chain's CDR3 is CASSLAGLLDTQYF. The CDR3 DNA reads TGCGCCAGCAGCTTGGCCGGTCTCCTGGATACGCAGTATTTT.

This clone has just a few counts. This chain uses TRBV5-4 with TRBJ1-2; D might be TRBD1 (6 bases). The length of the CDR3 is 14 residues. The V and J ends lost 4 bases and 6 bases respectively, with 16 bases between them. Germline CDR1 is SGHNT and CDR2 is YYREEE (reference sequence). CDR3 in amino acids: CASSPEQGRHGYTF. For the CDR3, the DNA is TGTGCCAGCAGCCCGGAACAGGGCAGGCATGGCTACACCTTC.